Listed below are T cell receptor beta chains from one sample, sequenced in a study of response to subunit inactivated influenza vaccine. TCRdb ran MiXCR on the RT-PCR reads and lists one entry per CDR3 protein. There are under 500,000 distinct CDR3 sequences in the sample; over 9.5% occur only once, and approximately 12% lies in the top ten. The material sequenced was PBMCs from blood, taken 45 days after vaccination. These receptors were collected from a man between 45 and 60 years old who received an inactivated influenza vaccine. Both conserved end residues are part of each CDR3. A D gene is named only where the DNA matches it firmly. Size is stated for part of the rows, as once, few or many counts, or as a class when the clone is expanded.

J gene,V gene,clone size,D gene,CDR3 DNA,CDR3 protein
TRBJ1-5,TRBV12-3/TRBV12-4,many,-,TGTGCCAGCAGCTTAGTTGGAGGGAGCAATCAGCCCCAGCATTTT,CASSLVGGSNQPQHF
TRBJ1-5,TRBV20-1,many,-,TGCAGTGCTAGGGAGATAAACAATCAGCCCCAGCATTTT,CSAREINNQPQHF
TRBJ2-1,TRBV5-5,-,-,TGTGCCAGCAGCTTCGAGGGGCCAAACTACAATGAGCAGTTCTTC,CASSFEGPNYNEQFF
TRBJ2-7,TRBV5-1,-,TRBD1,TGCGCCAGCAGCTTGTCCCCGGACAGGACCTACGAGCAGTACTTC,CASSLSPDRTYEQYF
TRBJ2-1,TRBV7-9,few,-,TGTGCCAGCAGCCCGAGACTCCTCAATGAGCAGTTCTTC,CASSPRLLNEQFF
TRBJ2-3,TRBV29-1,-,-,TGCAGCGTTCCGGCAGATACGCAGTATTTT,CSVPADTQYF
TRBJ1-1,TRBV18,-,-,TGTGCCAGCTCAACGACGGGGGCGTACACTGAAGCTTTCTTT,CASSTTGAYTEAFF
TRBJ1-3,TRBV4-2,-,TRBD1,TGTGCCACCAGCCAGGGGACAGTTTCTGGAAACACCATATATTTT,CATSQGTVSGNTIYF
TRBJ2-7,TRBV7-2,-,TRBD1,TGTGCCAGCAGCAAGGGACAGGCAGCCTACGAGCAGTACTTC,CASSKGQAAYEQYF
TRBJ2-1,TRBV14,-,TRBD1,TGTGCCAGCAGCCTCGGGACAGGGGGCCGATCGTTGAATGAGCAGTTCTTC,CASSLGTGGRSLNEQFF
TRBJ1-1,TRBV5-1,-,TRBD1,TGCGCCAGCAGCTCCGATATTAGACAGGGACGCAATGGCGCTGAAGCTTTCTTT,CASSSDIRQGRNGAEAFF
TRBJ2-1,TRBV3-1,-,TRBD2,TGTGCCAGCAGCAGGGGACTAGCTCATGAGCAGTTCTTC,CASSRGLAHEQFF
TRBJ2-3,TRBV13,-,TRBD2,TGTGCCAGCAGCTCAATGGCGGGGGACACAGATACGCAGTATTTT,CASSSMAGDTDTQYF
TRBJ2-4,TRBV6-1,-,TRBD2,TGTGCCAGGGGGGGGAGTTCGGCCAAAAACATTCAGTACTTC,CARGGSSAKNIQYF
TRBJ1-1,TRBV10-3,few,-,TGTGCCATCAGGAACCCCGGGACCACTGAAGCTTTCTTT,CAIRNPGTTEAFF
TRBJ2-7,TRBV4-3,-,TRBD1,TGCGCCAGCAGCCAAACCCCAGGGGGATCCTACGAGCAGTACTTC,CASSQTPGGSYEQYF
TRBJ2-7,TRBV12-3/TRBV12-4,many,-,TGTGCCAGCAGCTATGAATCTTACGAGCAGTACTTC,CASSYESYEQYF
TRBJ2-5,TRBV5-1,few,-,TGCGCCAGCAGGCCAGGAGGTTCGGAGACCCAGTACTTC,CASRPGGSETQYF
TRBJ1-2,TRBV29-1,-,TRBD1,TGCAGCGTTATCAGGGGGCCTGGAGGGAACTATGGCTACACCTTC,CSVIRGPGGNYGYTF
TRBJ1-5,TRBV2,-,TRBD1,TGTGCCAGCAGGGGGACAGGGGACGGTGCTCAGCCCCAGCATTTT,CASRGTGDGAQPQHF
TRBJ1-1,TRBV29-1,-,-,TGCAGCGTCGGGGGACGGATGAACACTGAAGCTTTCTTT,CSVGGRMNTEAFF
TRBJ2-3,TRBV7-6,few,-,TGTGCCAGCAGCTCTGGGCCAGATAGCACAGATACGCAGTATTTT,CASSSGPDSTDTQYF
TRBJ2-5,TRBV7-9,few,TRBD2,TGTGCCAGCAGCTTGTCTAGCGGGATCCAAGAGACCCAGTACTTC,CASSLSSGIQETQYF
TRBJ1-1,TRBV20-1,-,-,TGCAGTGCTTCAGGGACTGAAGCTTTCTTT,CSASGTEAFF
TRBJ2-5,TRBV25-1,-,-,TGTGCCACTCTTCGCGAGACCCAGTACTTC,CATLRETQYF
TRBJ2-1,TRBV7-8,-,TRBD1,TGTGCCACCAAGGGGGCCCGGTTTTGGGGAGACCTCTCCAATGAGCAGTTCTTC,CATKGARFWGDLSNEQFF
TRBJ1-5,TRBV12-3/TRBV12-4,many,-,TGTGCCACCCAAGGGATAGCGGGGCAGCCCCAGCATTTT,CATQGIAGQPQHF
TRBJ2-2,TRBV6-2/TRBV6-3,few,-,TGTGCCAGCAGTTACGCTCGGACGAACACCGGGGAGCTGTTTTTT,CASSYARTNTGELFF
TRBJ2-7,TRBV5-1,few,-,TGCGCCAGCAGAGATACAGGCGCCTACGAGCAGTACTTC,CASRDTGAYEQYF
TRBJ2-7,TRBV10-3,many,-,TGTGCCATCAAGGGGGGAGGAAACTACGAGCAGTACTTC,CAIKGGGNYEQYF
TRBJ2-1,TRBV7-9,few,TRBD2,TGTGCCAGCAGCCGACTGCGGGGGGACTCTTCCTACAATGAGCAGTTCTTC,CASSRLRGDSSYNEQFF
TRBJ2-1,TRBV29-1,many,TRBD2,TGCAGCGTTCGACTAGCGGGAGACAATGAGCAGTTCTTC,CSVRLAGDNEQFF
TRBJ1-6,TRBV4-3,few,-,TGCGCCAGCAGCCAAGATACTCGTTATAATTCACCCCTCCACTTT,CASSQDTRYNSPLHF
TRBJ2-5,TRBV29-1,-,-,TGCAGCGTTCAGCAGACAGCCACGCGGGGAGAGACCCAGTACTTC,CSVQQTATRGETQYF
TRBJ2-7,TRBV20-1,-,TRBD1,TGCAGTGCTTCGGACGACAGGGACCCAATCTACGAGCAGTACTTC,CSASDDRDPIYEQYF
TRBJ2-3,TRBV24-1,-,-,TGTGCCACCAGTGATCCATCGACAGGCCCTAGCACAGATACGCAGTATTTT,CATSDPSTGPSTDTQYF
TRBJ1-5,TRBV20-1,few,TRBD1,TGCAGTGCTAGAGACGTGTCAGGGGGAACTCAGCCCCAGCATTTT,CSARDVSGGTQPQHF
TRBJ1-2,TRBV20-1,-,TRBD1,TGCAGTGCTACCCGGGACAGTGCTAACTATGGCTACACCTTC,CSATRDSANYGYTF
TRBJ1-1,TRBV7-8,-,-,TGTGCCAGCAGCTTTAGGCTGAGGGGCCGGCGCACTGAAGCTTTCTTT,CASSFRLRGRRTEAFF
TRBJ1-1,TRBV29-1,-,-,TGCAGCGTTGGGGCACGCACTGAAGCTTTCTTT,CSVGARTEAFF
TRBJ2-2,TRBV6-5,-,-,TGTGCCAGCAGTTACCCCTCGAGCGGGGAGCTGTTTTTT,CASSYPSSGELFF
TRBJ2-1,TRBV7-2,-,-,TGTGCCAGCAGCTTAGCGTCTCTATCGACCTACAATGAGCAGTTCTTC,CASSLASLSTYNEQFF
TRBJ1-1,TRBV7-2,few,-,TGTGCCAGCAGCTTTGTCAGGACGTTGGGCACTGAAGCTTTCTTT,CASSFVRTLGTEAFF
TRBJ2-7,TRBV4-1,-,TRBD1,TGCGCCAGCAGCCAAGACTGGGACAGCACCTACGAGCAGTACTTC,CASSQDWDSTYEQYF
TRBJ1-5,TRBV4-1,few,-,TGCGCCAGCAGTCTCCGGGACACTCAGCCCCAGCATTTT,CASSLRDTQPQHF
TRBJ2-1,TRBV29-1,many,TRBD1,TGCAGCGTTGAAGTCAAACCGGGACAGAAAAACCCATACAATGAGCAGTTCTTC,CSVEVKPGQKNPYNEQFF
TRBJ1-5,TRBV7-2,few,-,TGTGCCAGCAGCTTCGCGACAGGTCGGCCCCAGCATTTT,CASSFATGRPQHF
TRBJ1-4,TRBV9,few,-,TGTGCCAGCAGCGTACGGCAGTCTAATGAAAAACTGTTTTTT,CASSVRQSNEKLFF